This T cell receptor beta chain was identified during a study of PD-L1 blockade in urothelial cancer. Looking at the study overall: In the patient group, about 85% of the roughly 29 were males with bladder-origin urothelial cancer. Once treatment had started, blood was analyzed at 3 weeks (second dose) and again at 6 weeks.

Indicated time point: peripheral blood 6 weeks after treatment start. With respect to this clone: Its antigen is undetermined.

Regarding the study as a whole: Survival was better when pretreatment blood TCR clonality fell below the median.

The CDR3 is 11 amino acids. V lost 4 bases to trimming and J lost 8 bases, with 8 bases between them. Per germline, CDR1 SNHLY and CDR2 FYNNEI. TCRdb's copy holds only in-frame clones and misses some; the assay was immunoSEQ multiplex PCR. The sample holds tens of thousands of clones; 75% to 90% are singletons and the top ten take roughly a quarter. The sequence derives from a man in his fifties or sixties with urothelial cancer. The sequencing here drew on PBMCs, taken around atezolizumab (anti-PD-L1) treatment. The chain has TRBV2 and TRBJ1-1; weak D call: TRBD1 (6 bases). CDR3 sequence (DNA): TGTGCCAGCAGTGTGGACAGAGAAGCTTTCTTT. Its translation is CASSVDREAFF. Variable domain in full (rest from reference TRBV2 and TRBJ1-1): EPEVTQTPSHQVTQMGQEVILRCVPISNHLYFYWYRQILGQKVEFLVSFYNNEISEKSEIFDDQFSVERPDGSNFTLKIRSTKLEDSAMYFCASSVDREAFFGQGTRLTVV.